This T cell receptor (beta chain) stems from a study of T cells after yellow fever vaccination. TCRdb recomputed calls from the 5' RACE reads with MiXCR, one row per CDR3 protein. This table holds some 300,000 distinct CDR3 sequences, approximately 3.9% found once. This material consisted of PBMCs, taken on the day of the yellow fever booster vaccination. This TCR came from a young man who received the YFV17D yellow fever vaccine.

CDR3 in DNA: TGTGCCAGCAGCTTAGAGTCCGGAAAACTGTTTTTT. Encoded protein: CASSLESGKLFF. The chain is built from TRBV7-6 and TRBJ1-4; no definite D call. Trimming stripped 1 base from V and 10 bases from J, with 7 bases between. This CDR3 has 12 amino acids. CDR1 and CDR2 (germline): SGHVS, FNYEAQ.